The source of this TCR beta chain is a study of blood T cell repertoires in COVID-19. Study-level information: Material from acute and convalescent COVID-19 was sourced from the United States, Italy and Spain.

CDR3 size: 17 residues. The ends were cut back, 1 base at V and 2 bases at J, with 16 bases in the middle. Per the germline V gene, CDR1 is SGHRS and CDR2 is YFSETQ. The method was immunoSEQ multiplex PCR; TCRdb's version includes in-frame clones alone and lacks a portion of them. The table shows tens of thousands of clones, with 89% occurring only once. This clonotype was obtained from a man between 60 and 75 years old with active COVID-19. This chain connects TRBV5-1 to TRBJ2-1, with D tentatively TRBD2 (6 bases). Sequencing was carried out using peripheral blood. The CDR3 sequence is CASSLRKRTTPYNEQFF. The CDR3 DNA sequence: TGCGCCAGCAGCTTGAGGAAAAGGACTACCCCCTACAATGAGCAGTTCTTC.